These 6 T cell receptor beta chains were all obtained from the same sample, sequenced in a study of blood T cells in healthy people across ages. Sample-barcoded 5' priming and a J-beta primer mix drove a second PCR of about 7 to 12 cycles. TCRdb independently ran MiXCR on the 5' RACE reads; one entry per CDR3 protein. Among about 780,000 distinct CDR3 sequences, roughly 25% were seen once, and the ten largest hold 2.5% to 3.5%. These sequences were also reported in another study, on T cells of mothers and their children.

The material sequenced was blood. The receptors were sampled from a boy between 10 and 17 years old in good health.

This clonotype showed up just a few times. A read error may produce the germline difference seen at one junction end. The chain's CDR3 is CASSYSGQAIGFF. For the CDR3, the DNA is TGTGCCAGCAGTTACTCTGGACAGGCCATCGGGTTCTTC. This chain joins TRBV6-6 and TRBJ2-5, with 7 bases lining up with TRBD1. Germline CDR1 MNHNY, CDR2 SVGAGI (reference sequence). The CDR3 has 13 residues.

This clonotype was picked up a small number of times. This chain uses TRBV12-3 or TRBV12-4 with TRBJ2-3; a possible D gene is TRBD1 (6 bases). The length of the CDR3 is 12 residues. V was cut by 6 bases and J by 5 bases, with 9 bases left in between. The CDR3 region has the DNA TGTGCCAGCAGAGGACAGAGAGATACGCAGTATTTT. As protein: CASRGQRDTQYF.

This clonotype appeared a few times. The CDR3, as DNA: TGCAGTGCTAGAGCTGGACAGGGAGGCGAAGAGACCCAGTACTTC. Protein: CSARAGQGGEETQYF. The chain employs TRBV20-1 and TRBJ2-5, with 8 bases that match TRBD1. The V gene end was trimmed by 1 base and the J gene end by 3 bases; junction bases not matched to a gene: 7. Germline values: CDR1 DFQATT, CDR2 SNEGSKA (reference sequence). The CDR3 spans 15 residues.

This clonotype came up a few times. The J gene is TRBJ1-2, the V gene TRBV7-7, with D possibly TRBD1 on 6 matching bases. The germline CDR1 and CDR2 sequences are SSHAT and FNYEAQ (reference sequence). Trimming pared 6 bases from V and 6 bases from J, leaving 17 bases between. The CDR3 consists of 14 residues. The CDR3 loop reads CASRLENRAHGYTF. The CDR3 nucleotides read TGTGCCAGCAGACTAGAGAACAGGGCCCATGGCTACACCTTC.

This clonotype was picked up a small number of times. The chain combines TRBV29-1 with TRBJ1-1, with 8 bases aligning to TRBD1. The V gene end was trimmed by 3 bases and the J gene end by 0 bases; junction bases not matched to a gene: 0. CDR3 length: 13 amino acids. Germline CDR1 is SQVTM and CDR2 is ANQGSEA. The CDR3 here is CSVEGQVNTEAFF. The CDR3 bases are TGCAGCGTTGAGGGACAGGTGAACACTGAAGCTTTCTTT.

This clonotype was found once. This sequence joins TRBV11-2 and TRBJ1-4; D is perhaps TRBD1 (6 bases). CDR1 and CDR2 from the germline V gene are SGHAT and FQNNGV. V shed 1 base and J shed 5 bases, with 17 bases lying between them. This CDR3 spans 17 amino acids. DNA of the CDR3: TGTGCCAGCAGCTTAGTAGTTCCAGGGGTTCGGAATGAAAAACTGTTTTTT. Its translation is CASSLVVPGVRNEKLFF.